This is a list of T cell receptor beta chains from one sample in a study of PD-1 blockade in mismatch repair-deficient tumors. Using immunoSEQ multiplex PCR, the repertoire was profiled, and TCRdb retains in-frame clones only, with some absent. The table shows some 100,000 clones, with under 90% occurring only once. Here the sequenced sample was peripheral blood, taken 35 to 37 weeks after starting pembrolizumab. The receptors shown here come from an adult with mismatch repair-deficient cancer. Each CDR3 is given with its conserved first and last residue. The order of the fields is J gene, V gene, D gene, clone size, CDR3 protein, CDR3 DNA. D genes are given only for firm matches. Where a row states a size, it is once, few, many or the class of an expanded clone; other rows omit it.

j_gene: TRBJ2-3; v_gene: TRBV4-1; d_gene: -; abundance: few; CDR3aa: CASSQWVSTDTQYF; CDR3nt: TGCGCCAGCAGCCAATGGGTTAGTACAGATACGCAGTATTTT
j_gene: TRBJ2-5; v_gene: TRBV30; d_gene: -; abundance: -; CDR3aa: CAWRLAGQETQYF; CDR3nt: TGTGCCTGGAGGTTGGCAGGGCAAGAGACCCAGTACTTC
j_gene: TRBJ2-1; v_gene: TRBV29-1; d_gene: TRBD2; abundance: -; CDR3aa: CSVAGGGYEQFF; CDR3nt: TGCAGCGTTGCGGGAGGGGGTTATGAGCAGTTCTTC
j_gene: TRBJ2-3; v_gene: TRBV19; d_gene: -; abundance: -; CDR3aa: CASSPRDLNTDTQYF; CDR3nt: TGTGCCAGTAGTCCAAGGGACTTAAACACAGATACGCAGTATTTT
j_gene: TRBJ2-1; v_gene: TRBV9; d_gene: TRBD2; abundance: -; CDR3aa: CASSVGTSGSLGFSYNEQFF; CDR3nt: TGTGCCAGCAGCGTAGGGACTAGCGGGAGTTTGGGGTTCTCCTACAATGAGCAGTTCTTC
j_gene: TRBJ2-1; v_gene: TRBV29-1; d_gene: -; abundance: -; CDR3aa: CSVGRAYNEQFF; CDR3nt: TGCAGCGTGGGGCGGGCCTACAATGAGCAGTTCTTC
j_gene: TRBJ1-5; v_gene: TRBV6-6; d_gene: -; abundance: -; CDR3aa: CASSSLDRPQHF; CDR3nt: TGTGCCAGCAGTTCCCTCGATCGGCCCCAGCATTTT
j_gene: TRBJ1-4; v_gene: TRBV7-9; d_gene: -; abundance: -; CDR3aa: CASSSADVATNEKLFF; CDR3nt: TGTGCCAGCAGCTCGGCGGACGTTGCAACTAATGAAAAACTGTTTTTT
j_gene: TRBJ1-1; v_gene: TRBV27; d_gene: -; abundance: -; CDR3aa: CASSSTMHTEAFF; CDR3nt: TGTGCCAGCAGCTCCACTATGCACACTGAAGCTTTCTTT
j_gene: TRBJ2-1; v_gene: TRBV7-7; d_gene: -; abundance: -; CDR3aa: CASSLEGFGEQFF; CDR3nt: TGTGCTAGCAGCTTAGAGGGGTTCGGGGAGCAGTTCTTC
j_gene: TRBJ1-2; v_gene: TRBV7-9; d_gene: -; abundance: -; CDR3aa: CATLDVRGNYGYTF; CDR3nt: TGTGCCACTTTGGATGTTCGAGGGAACTATGGCTACACCTTC
j_gene: TRBJ2-1; v_gene: TRBV4-1; d_gene: -; abundance: -; CDR3aa: CASSPPRQDHEQFF; CDR3nt: TGCGCCAGCAGCCCCCCCCGACAGGACCATGAGCAGTTCTTC
j_gene: TRBJ2-1; v_gene: TRBV5-1; d_gene: TRBD2; abundance: -; CDR3aa: CASSPIAGGDGEQFF; CDR3nt: TGCGCCAGCAGCCCCATAGCGGGAGGGGATGGTGAGCAGTTCTTC
j_gene: TRBJ2-1; v_gene: TRBV27; d_gene: -; abundance: -; CDR3aa: CASSLGGWDNEQFF; CDR3nt: TGTGCCAGCAGTTTAGGGGGTTGGGACAATGAGCAGTTCTTC
j_gene: TRBJ2-7; v_gene: TRBV6-1; d_gene: TRBD1; abundance: -; CDR3aa: CASSDRTGVNEQYF; CDR3nt: TGTGCCAGCAGTGATCGGACAGGGGTGAACGAGCAGTACTTC
j_gene: TRBJ2-1; v_gene: TRBV11-1; d_gene: -; abundance: -; CDR3aa: CASSQRGGPIPNEQFF; CDR3nt: TGTGCCAGCAGCCAAAGGGGGGGGCCAATACCCAATGAGCAGTTCTTC
j_gene: TRBJ1-1; v_gene: TRBV5-4; d_gene: TRBD1; abundance: -; CDR3aa: CASPGGSNTEAFF; CDR3nt: TGTGCCAGCCCAGGGGGCTCGAACACTGAAGCTTTCTTT
j_gene: TRBJ1-2; v_gene: TRBV7-2; d_gene: TRBD1; abundance: -; CDR3aa: CASSLFSGQGNGYTF; CDR3nt: TGTGCCAGCAGCTTATTTTCTGGACAGGGTAACGGCTACACCTTC
j_gene: TRBJ2-1; v_gene: TRBV30; d_gene: TRBD2; abundance: -; CDR3aa: CAWSVLAGVSNEQFF; CDR3nt: TGTGCCTGGAGTGTACTAGCGGGAGTGTCGAATGAGCAGTTCTTC